This TCR beta chain is drawn from a study of human T cells and chemical hapten exposure. Looking at the study overall: The study sensitized with 2% DPC on a roughly 2 cm by roughly 2 cm patch of upper inner arm skin.

It was the library that attached unique molecular identifiers to individual cDNA molecules. MiXCR, run by TCRdb on the RACE reads, gives a single entry per CDR3 protein. The table lists some 110,000 distinct CDR3 sequences, 10% to 15% of them singletons. CDR1 and CDR2 (germline): SQVTM, ANQGSEA. CDR3 length equals 14 residues. Described time point: pre-sensitization, week 0. Treatment noted: therapeutic diphenylcyclopropenone sensitization with weekly scalp DPC. Points on this clonotype: Germline and junction disagree at one end, which may indicate a read error.

Sample: whole blood, taken in connection with sensitization to the hapten diphenylcyclopropenone (DPC). This sequence originates from a woman aged 50 to 65 with alopecia areata. Some clones in this sample may be carry-over from other donors' samples. J is TRBJ1-3 and V is TRBV29-1; tentative D call: TRBD1 (6 bases). The CDR3 sequence is CSVEGAGAGTTIYF. The CDR3 DNA reads TGCAGCGTTGAAGGTGCGGGGGCTGGAACCACCATATATTTT. Supplemented by reference TRBV29-1 and TRBJ1-3, the full variable domain reads SAVISQKPSRDICQRGTSLTIQCQVDSQVTMMFWYRQQPGQSLTLIATANQGSEATYESGFVIDKFPISRPNLTFSTLTVSNMSPEDSSIYLCSVEGAGAGTTIYFGEGSWLTVV.